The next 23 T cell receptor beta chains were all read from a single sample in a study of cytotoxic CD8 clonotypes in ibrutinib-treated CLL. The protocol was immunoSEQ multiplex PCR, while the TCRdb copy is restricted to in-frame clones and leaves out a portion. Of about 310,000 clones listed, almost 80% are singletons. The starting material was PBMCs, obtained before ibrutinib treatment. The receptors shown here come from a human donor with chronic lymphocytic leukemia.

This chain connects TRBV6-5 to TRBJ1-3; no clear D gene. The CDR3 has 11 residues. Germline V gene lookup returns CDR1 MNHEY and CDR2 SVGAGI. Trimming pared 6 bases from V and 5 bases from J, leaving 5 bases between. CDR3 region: CASRRRNTIYF. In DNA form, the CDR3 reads TGTGCCAGCAGACGAAGAAACACCATATATTTT.

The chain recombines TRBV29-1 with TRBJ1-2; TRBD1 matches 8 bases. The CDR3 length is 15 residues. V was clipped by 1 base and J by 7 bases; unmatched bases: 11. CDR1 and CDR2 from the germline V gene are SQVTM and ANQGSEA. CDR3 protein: CSVEGQGAQIPGYTF. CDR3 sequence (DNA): TGCAGCGTTGAAGGGCAGGGGGCGCAGATTCCTGGCTACACCTTC.

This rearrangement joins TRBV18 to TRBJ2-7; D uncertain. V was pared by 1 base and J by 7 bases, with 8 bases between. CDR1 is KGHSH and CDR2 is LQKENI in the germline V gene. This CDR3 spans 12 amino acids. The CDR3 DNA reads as TGTGCCAGCTCACCACACGGACCTGAGCAGTACTTC. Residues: CASSPHGPEQYF.

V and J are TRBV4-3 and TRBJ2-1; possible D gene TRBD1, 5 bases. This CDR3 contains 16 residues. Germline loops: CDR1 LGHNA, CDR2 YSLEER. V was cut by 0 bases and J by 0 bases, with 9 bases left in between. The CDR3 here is CASSQETGNSYNEQFF. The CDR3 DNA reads TGCGCCAGCAGCCAAGAAACAGGTAACTCCTACAATGAGCAGTTCTTC.

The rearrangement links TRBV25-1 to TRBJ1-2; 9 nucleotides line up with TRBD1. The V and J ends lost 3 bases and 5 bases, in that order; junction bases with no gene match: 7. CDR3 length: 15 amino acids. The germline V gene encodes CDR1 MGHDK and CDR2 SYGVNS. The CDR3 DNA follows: TGTGCCAGCAGTGACGGGACAGGGTTATCGTATGGCTACACCTTC. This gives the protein CASSDGTGLSYGYTF.

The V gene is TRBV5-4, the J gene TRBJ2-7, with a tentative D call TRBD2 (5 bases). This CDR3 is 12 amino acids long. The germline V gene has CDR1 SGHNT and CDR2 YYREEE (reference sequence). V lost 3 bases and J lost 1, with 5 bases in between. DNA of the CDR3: TGTGCCAGCAGCTCGGGGTCCTACGAGCAGTACTTC. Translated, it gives CASSSGSYEQYF.

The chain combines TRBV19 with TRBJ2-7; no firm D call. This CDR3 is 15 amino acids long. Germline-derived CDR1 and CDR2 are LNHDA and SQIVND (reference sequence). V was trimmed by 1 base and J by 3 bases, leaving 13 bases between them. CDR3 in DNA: TGTGCCAGTAGTATAGGCCACACCCAATTCTACGAGCAGTACTTC. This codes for CASSIGHTQFYEQYF.

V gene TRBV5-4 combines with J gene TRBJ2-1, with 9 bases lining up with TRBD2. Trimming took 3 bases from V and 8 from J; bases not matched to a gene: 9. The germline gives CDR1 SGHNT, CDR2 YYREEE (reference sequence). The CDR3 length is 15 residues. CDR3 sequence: CASSSRLAGLDEQFF. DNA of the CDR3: TGTGCCAGCAGCTCCAGGCTAGCGGGATTGGATGAGCAGTTCTTC. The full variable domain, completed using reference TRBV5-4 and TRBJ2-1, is ETGVTQSPTHLIKTRGQQVTLRCSSQSGHNTVSWYQQALGQGPQFIFQYYREEENGRGNFPPRFSGLQFPNYSSELNVNALELDDSALYLCASSSRLAGLDEQFFGPGTRLTVL.

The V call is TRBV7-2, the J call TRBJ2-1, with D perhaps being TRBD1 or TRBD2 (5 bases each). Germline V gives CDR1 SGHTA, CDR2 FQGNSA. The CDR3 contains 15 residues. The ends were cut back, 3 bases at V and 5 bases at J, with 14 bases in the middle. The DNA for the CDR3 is TGTGCCAGCAGCTTTAGGCCGAGGGGAAACAATGAGCAGTTCTTC. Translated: CASSFRPRGNNEQFF. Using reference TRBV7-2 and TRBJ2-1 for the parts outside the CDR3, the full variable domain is GAGVSQSPSNKVTEKGKDVELRCDPISGHTALYWYRQSLGQGLEFLIYFQGNSAPDKSGLPSDRFSAERTGGSVSTLTIQRTQQEDSAVYLCASSFRPRGNNEQFFGPGTRLTVL.

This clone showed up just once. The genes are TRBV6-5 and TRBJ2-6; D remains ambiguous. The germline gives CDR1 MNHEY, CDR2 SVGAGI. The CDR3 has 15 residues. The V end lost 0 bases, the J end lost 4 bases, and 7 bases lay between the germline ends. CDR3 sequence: CASSYSVLGANVLTF. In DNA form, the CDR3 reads TGTGCCAGCAGTTACTCGGTGCTGGGGGCCAACGTCCTGACTTTC.

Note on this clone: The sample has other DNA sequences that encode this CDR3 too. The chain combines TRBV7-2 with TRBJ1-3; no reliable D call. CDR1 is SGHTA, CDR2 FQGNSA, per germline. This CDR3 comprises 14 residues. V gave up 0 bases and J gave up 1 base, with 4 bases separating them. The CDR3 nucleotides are TGTGCCAGCAGCTTAGCCGGGTCTGGAAACACCATATATTTT. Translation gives CASSLAGSGNTIYF.

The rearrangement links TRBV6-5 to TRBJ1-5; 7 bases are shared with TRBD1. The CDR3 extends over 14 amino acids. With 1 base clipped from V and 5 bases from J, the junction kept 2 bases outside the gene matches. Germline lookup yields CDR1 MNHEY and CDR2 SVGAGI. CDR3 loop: CASSYLQGYQPQHF. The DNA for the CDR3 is TGTGCCAGCAGTTACTTACAGGGGTATCAGCCCCAGCATTTT.

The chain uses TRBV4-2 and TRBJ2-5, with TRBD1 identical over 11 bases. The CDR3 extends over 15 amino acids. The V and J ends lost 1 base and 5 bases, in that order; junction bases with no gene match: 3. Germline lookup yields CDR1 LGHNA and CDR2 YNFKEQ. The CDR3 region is CASSQVDRGLETQYF. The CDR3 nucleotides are TGTGCCAGCAGCCAAGTGGACAGGGGGCTCGAGACCCAGTACTTC.

The CDR3 DNA follows: TGTGCCAGCAGCCCCGCTCTGAACACTGAAGCTTTCTTT. This codes for CASSPALNTEAFF. The V gene is TRBV28, the J gene TRBJ1-1; D unresolved. The length of the CDR3 is 13 residues. With 6 bases removed from V and 0 bases from J, the gap between germline ends came to 8 bases. CDR1 is MDHEN and CDR2 is SYDVKM in the germline V gene.

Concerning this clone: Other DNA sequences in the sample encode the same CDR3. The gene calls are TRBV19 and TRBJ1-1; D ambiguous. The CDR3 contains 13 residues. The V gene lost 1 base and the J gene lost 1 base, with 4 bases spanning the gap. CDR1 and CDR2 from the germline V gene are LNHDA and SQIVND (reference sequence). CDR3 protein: CASSIGRNTEAFF. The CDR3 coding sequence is TGTGCCAGTAGTATAGGCAGGAACACTGAAGCTTTCTTT.

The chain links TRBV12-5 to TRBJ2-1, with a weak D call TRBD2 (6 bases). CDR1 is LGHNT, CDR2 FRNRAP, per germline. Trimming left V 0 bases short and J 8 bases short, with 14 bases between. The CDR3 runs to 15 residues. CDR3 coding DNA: TGTGCTAGTGGTTTGGTACCCGGGAGCCGCGATGAGCAGTTCTTC. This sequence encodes CASGLVPGSRDEQFF.

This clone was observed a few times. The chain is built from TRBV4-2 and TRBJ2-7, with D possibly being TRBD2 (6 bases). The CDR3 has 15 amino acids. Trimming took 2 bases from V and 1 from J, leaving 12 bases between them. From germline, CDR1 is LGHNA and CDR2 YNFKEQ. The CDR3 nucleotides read TGTGCCAGCAGCCAATCCGGGACTGCTTCCTACGAGCAGTACTTC. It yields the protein CASSQSGTASYEQYF.

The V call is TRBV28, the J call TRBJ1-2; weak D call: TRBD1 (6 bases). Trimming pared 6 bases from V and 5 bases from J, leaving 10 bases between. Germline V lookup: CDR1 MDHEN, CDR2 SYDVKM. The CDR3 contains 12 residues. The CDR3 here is CASRQTGYGYTF. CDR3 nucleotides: TGTGCCAGCAGGCAGACAGGATATGGCTACACCTTC.

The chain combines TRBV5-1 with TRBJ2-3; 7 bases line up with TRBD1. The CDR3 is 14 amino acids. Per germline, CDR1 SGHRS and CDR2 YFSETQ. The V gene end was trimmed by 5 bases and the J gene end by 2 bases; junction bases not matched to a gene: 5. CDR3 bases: TGCGCCAGCAGTTTGACAGGGTCCACAGATACGCAGTATTTT. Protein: CASSLTGSTDTQYF. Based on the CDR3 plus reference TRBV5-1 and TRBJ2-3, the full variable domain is KAGVTQTPRYLIKTRGQQVTLSCSPISGHRSVSWYQQTPGQGLQFLFEYFSETQRNKGNFPGRFSGRQFSNSRSEMNVSTLELGDSALYLCASSLTGSTDTQYFGPGTRLTVL.

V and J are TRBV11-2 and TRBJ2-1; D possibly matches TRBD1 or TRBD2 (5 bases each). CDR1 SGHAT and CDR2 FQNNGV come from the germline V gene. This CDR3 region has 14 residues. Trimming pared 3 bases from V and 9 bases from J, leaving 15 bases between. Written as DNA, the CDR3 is TGTGCCAGCAGCTTGCTTAGCGCTGGGGGTGAGCAGTTCTTC. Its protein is CASSLLSAGGEQFF.

The DNA for the CDR3 is TGTGCCACCAGCAGGGAATTGGGTGGGAATGAGCAGTTCTTC. This sequence encodes CATSRELGGNEQFF. This chain joins TRBV15 and TRBJ2-1; D is ambiguous. The V end lost 3 bases, the J end lost 7 bases, and 13 bases lay between the germline ends. The CDR3 runs to 14 residues. The V gene's germline CDR1 is LNHNV and CDR2 YYDKDF (reference sequence).

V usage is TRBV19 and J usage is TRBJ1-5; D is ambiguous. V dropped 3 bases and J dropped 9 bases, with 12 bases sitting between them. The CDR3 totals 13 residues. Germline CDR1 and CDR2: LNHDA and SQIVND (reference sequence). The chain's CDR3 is CASSIIAPRPQHF. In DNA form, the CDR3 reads TGTGCCAGTAGTATTATCGCGCCTCGGCCCCAGCATTTT.

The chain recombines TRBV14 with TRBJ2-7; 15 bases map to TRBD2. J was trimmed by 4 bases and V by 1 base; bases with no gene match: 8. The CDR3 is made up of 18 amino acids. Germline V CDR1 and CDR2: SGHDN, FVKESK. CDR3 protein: CASSQGPGLAGGAYEQYF. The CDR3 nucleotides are TGTGCCAGCAGCCAAGGTCCGGGACTAGCGGGAGGAGCATACGAGCAGTACTTC.